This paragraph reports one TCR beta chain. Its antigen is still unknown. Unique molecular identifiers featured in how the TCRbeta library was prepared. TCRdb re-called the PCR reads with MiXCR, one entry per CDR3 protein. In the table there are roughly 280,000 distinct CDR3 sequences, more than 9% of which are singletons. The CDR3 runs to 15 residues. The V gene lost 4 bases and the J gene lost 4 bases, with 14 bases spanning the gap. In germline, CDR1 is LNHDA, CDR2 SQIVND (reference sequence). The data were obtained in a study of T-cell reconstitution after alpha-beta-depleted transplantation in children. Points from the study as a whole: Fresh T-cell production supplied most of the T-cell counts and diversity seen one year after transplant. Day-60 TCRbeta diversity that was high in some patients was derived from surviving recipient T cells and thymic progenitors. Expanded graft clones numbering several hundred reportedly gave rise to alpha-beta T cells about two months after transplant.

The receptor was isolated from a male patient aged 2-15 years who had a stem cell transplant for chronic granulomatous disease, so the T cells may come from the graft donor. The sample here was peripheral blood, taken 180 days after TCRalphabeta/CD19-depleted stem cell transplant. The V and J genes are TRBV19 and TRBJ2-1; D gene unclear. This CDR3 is CASSTPGLHYNEQFF. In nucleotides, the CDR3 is TGTGCCAGTAGTACGCCGGGCCTACATTACAATGAGCAGTTCTTC.